Presented here are 32 T cell receptor beta chains from one specimen sequenced in a study of a mutant IDH1 vaccine in newly diagnosed glioma. This table comes from immunoSEQ multiplex PCR, and its TCRdb copy is limited to in-frame clones, with some not included. The sample lists around 54,000 clones, over 80% occurring once. Documented time point: week 47, end of study. A single vaccine dose contained 300 ug of mutant IDH1 20-mer peptide, and topical imiquimod was used with it. These receptors' antigens are unknown. The source was PBMCs, collected from a glioma patient whose treatment included an IDH1 peptide vaccine. The receptors stem from a woman aged 45 to 65 with glioma.

The chain links TRBV2 to TRBJ2-7, with D possibly TRBD1 on 6 matching bases. The CDR3 loop spans 14 amino acids. In germline, CDR1 is SNHLY, CDR2 FYNNEI. The ends were cut back, 3 bases at V and 2 bases at J, with 11 bases in the middle. CDR3 in amino acids: CASSERTEAYEQYF. CDR3 in DNA: TGTGCCAGCAGTGAGCGGACAGAGGCCTACGAGCAGTACTTC.

The chain is built from TRBV5-1 and TRBJ2-7; the match to TRBD1 covers 12 bases. Germline V lookup: CDR1 SGHRS, CDR2 YFSETQ. The CDR3 is made up of 15 amino acids. V trimming: 4 bases; J trimming: 2 bases; junction bases outside the gene matches: 4. CDR3 sequence reads: CASSLGQGATYEQYF. DNA for the CDR3: TGCGCCAGCAGCCTGGGACAGGGGGCGACCTACGAGCAGTACTTC.

This rearrangement joins TRBV15 to TRBJ2-1; tentatively, D is TRBD2 (7 bases). The CDR3 contains 17 residues. V lost 8 bases to trimming and J lost 0 bases, with 20 bases between them. Germline V lookup: CDR1 LNHNV, CDR2 YYDKDF (reference sequence). CDR3 bases: TGTGCCACCGGGGGCGGGGGCCCCAGGAGCTCCTACAATGAGCAGTTCTTC. This encodes CATGGGGPRSSYNEQFF. The variable domain in full, with the rest retrieved from reference TRBV15 and TRBJ2-1, is DAMVIQNPRYQVTQFGKPVTLSCSQTLNHNVMYWYQQKSSQAPKLLFHYYDKDFNNEADTPDNFQSRRPNTSFCFLDIRSPGLGDTAMYLCATGGGGPRSSYNEQFFGPGTRLTVL.

This chain links TRBV21-1 with TRBJ1-6; the tabulated D call, TRBD1, remains unverified against the DNA. TRBV21-1 is described as a pseudogene. The CDR3 contains 15 residues. CDR3 region: CASSKYDREFSPLHF. CDR3 DNA sequence: TGTGCCAGCAGCAAATACGACAGGGAATTTTCACCCCTCCACTTT.

The genes are TRBV6-5 and TRBJ2-7; 12 nucleotides align to TRBD1. This CDR3 contains 15 residues. Germline loops: CDR1 MNHEY, CDR2 SVGAGI. V was clipped by 2 bases and J by 6 bases; unmatched bases: 5. The CDR3 spells CASSYRDRGLFEQYF. DNA for the CDR3: TGTGCCAGCAGTTACAGGGACAGGGGGCTTTTCGAGCAGTACTTC.

J is TRBJ2-2 and V is TRBV9; 10 nucleotides agree with TRBD1. CDR3 size: 19 residues. CDR1 and CDR2 from the germline V gene are SGDLS and YYNGEE. The junction had 12 bases not matched to a gene; V was cut back by 4 bases and J by 0 bases. CDR3 in amino acids: CASSLNHIGQGANTGELFF. CDR3 DNA: TGTGCCAGCAGCTTAAATCATATCGGACAGGGGGCGAACACCGGGGAGCTGTTTTTT.

The genes are TRBV9 and TRBJ2-5; a possible D gene is TRBD1 (6 bases). Germline lookup yields CDR1 SGDLS and CDR2 YYNGEE. CDR3 length equals 14 residues. Trimming removed 1 base from V and 2 bases from J, with 9 bases in between. The CDR3 DNA follows: TGTGCCAGCAGCGTACCGGACAGACAAGAGACCCAGTACTTC. Encoded protein: CASSVPDRQETQYF.

V gene TRBV4-1 combines with J gene TRBJ1-1; D is perhaps TRBD1 (6 bases). The length of the CDR3 is 16 residues. The germline V gene has CDR1 MGHRA and CDR2 YSYEKL. Trimming removed 4 bases from V and 2 bases from J, with 17 bases in between. CDR3 sequence reads: CASSREGGARNTEAFF. CDR3 DNA: TGCGCCAGCAGCCGCGAAGGGGGGGCAAGAAACACTGAAGCTTTCTTT.

The chain joins TRBV5-1 to TRBJ2-7; 8 bases fit TRBD1. The CDR3 sequence is 16 residues long. V gave up 2 bases and J gave up 0 bases; unmatched junction bases: 7. CDR1 is SGHRS, CDR2 YFSETQ, per germline. CDR3 sequence: CASSLAGTGTSYEQYF. In DNA form, the CDR3 reads TGCGCCAGCAGCTTAGCTGGGACAGGAACCTCCTACGAGCAGTACTTC.

J is TRBJ2-5 and V is TRBV5-4; 10 nucleotides match TRBD2. V lost 2 bases, J lost 4 bases, and 5 bases stayed unmatched. CDR1 and CDR2 (germline): SGHNT, YYREEE (reference sequence). CDR3 length: 15 residues. DNA for the CDR3: TGTGCCAGCAGCTTAAGCGGGGGGGCCAGAGAGACCCAGTACTTC. It translates to CASSLSGGARETQYF.

V and J are TRBV6-5 and TRBJ1-5, with 11 bases that match TRBD1. The trim removed 5 bases at V and 2 bases at J, leaving 2 bases unmatched. Germline V gene data show CDR1 as MNHEY and CDR2 as SVGAGI. There are 15 residues in the CDR3. This chain's CDR3 is CASSTGQGGNQPQHF. Here the CDR3 DNA reads TGTGCCAGCAGTACGGGACAGGGGGGCAATCAGCCCCAGCATTTT.

V and J are TRBV6-5 and TRBJ2-7, with a weak D call TRBD1 (6 bases). Trimming removed 0 bases at V and 3 bases at J, with 12 bases between. CDR1 and CDR2 (germline): MNHEY, SVGAGI. The CDR3 is 15 amino acids. DNA of the CDR3: TGTGCCAGCAGTTACTCGGGGGACACCTTCTACGAGCAGTACTTC. Protein sequence: CASSYSGDTFYEQYF.

The rearrangement joins TRBV6-5 to TRBJ2-3; TRBD1 aligns across 7 bases. Germline values: CDR1 MNHEY, CDR2 SVGAGI. The V segment lost 5 bases and the J segment 0 bases; nucleotides outside the gene matches: 5. The CDR3 runs 15 residues. The CDR3 DNA reads as TGTGCCAGCAGTCCTGGACAGGTTAGCACAGATACGCAGTATTTT. Translating it yields CASSPGQVSTDTQYF.

The rearrangement joins TRBV6-1 to TRBJ1-5; a weak D match, TRBD1 (6 bases). CDR1 is MNHNS and CDR2 is SASEGT in the germline V gene. The CDR3 is 14 amino acids. V was shortened by 5 bases and J by 1 base, with 9 bases between the two germline ends. The CDR3 sequence is CASSTQGSNQPQHF. CDR3 sequence (DNA): TGTGCCAGCAGTACCCAGGGGAGCAATCAGCCCCAGCATTTT.

This sequence joins TRBV30 and TRBJ2-5; D is unresolved. The closer fit of TRBJ2-7 to the DNA end suggests the J call may be wrong. There are 11 residues in the CDR3. The germline CDR1 and CDR2 sequences are GTSNPN and SVGIG (reference sequence). The CDR3 region has the DNA TGTGCCTGGAGGGCTAACTACGAGCAGTACTTC. Its protein is CAWRANYEQYF.

The chain joins TRBV7-9 to TRBJ1-2; no clear D gene. CDR3 size: 13 residues. CDR1 and CDR2 (germline): SEHNR, FQNEAQ (reference sequence). V was trimmed by 1 base and J by 2 bases, leaving 5 bases between them. Written as DNA, the CDR3 is TGTGCCAGCAGCTTAGGGCCAAACTATGGCTACACCTTC. Amino acid sequence: CASSLGPNYGYTF.

The gene calls are TRBV7-2 and TRBJ1-6; D gene unclear. The V gene's germline CDR1 is SGHTA and CDR2 FQGNSA. The CDR3 runs to 15 residues. The ends were cut back, 5 bases at V and 7 bases at J, with 15 bases in the middle. In DNA form, the CDR3 reads TGTGCCAGCAGCCCAAGCTTTTCTCCGAATTCACCCCTCCACTTT. This translates into CASSPSFSPNSPLHF.

V gene TRBV19 combines with J gene TRBJ2-7; 7 bases match TRBD1. Unmatched junction bases numbered 1, after V lost 5 bases and J lost 3 bases. The CDR3 contains 12 residues. Germline V gene lookup returns CDR1 LNHDA and CDR2 SQIVND (reference sequence). This CDR3 is CASSPGGYEQYF. The CDR3 DNA is TGTGCCAGTAGTCCAGGGGGCTACGAGCAGTACTTC.

This chain uses TRBV6-5 with TRBJ2-3, with TRBD2 identical over 7 bases. With V trimmed by 6 bases and J by 4 bases, 10 bases remained unmatched. CDR1 and CDR2 from the germline V gene are MNHEY and SVGAGI. CDR3 length equals 15 residues. The CDR3 here is CASRPGPGGSDTQYF. DNA for the CDR3: TGTGCCAGCAGGCCGGGACCGGGGGGTTCAGATACGCAGTATTTT.

The genes are TRBV18 and TRBJ1-1, with a tentative D call TRBD1 (6 bases). Trimming removed 6 bases from V and 4 bases from J, with 21 bases in between. In germline, CDR1 is KGHSH, CDR2 LQKENI. The CDR3 covers 16 residues. The CDR3, as DNA: TGTGCCAGCTCGCAGAATACAGGGTTCGAGGGCACTGAAGCTTTCTTT. It translates to CASSQNTGFEGTEAFF.

This clone was recorded only once. V usage is TRBV19 and J usage is TRBJ1-5; TRBD1 is a possible D gene (5 bases). The CDR3 consists of 15 residues. V was cut by 3 bases and J by 11 bases, with 20 bases left in between. Germline CDR1 LNHDA, CDR2 SQIVND (reference sequence). The CDR3, as DNA: TGTGCCAGTAGTATTAGAGGACAAGGGGATGGGGCCCAGCATTTT. Protein: CASSIRGQGDGAQHF.

This chain links TRBV7-9 with TRBJ1-1; 10 bases agree with TRBD1. Germline V CDR1 and CDR2: SEHNR, FQNEAQ (reference sequence). The CDR3 runs 18 residues. With 4 bases clipped from V and 0 bases from J, the junction kept 11 bases outside the gene matches. CDR3 nucleotides: TGTGCCAGCAGCTCACCCCGACAGGGGGCGTTCATGAACACTGAAGCTTTCTTT. This sequence encodes CASSSPRQGAFMNTEAFF.

This chain uses TRBV5-1 with TRBJ1-1; no firm D call. V lost 4 bases to trimming and J lost 5 bases, with 6 bases between them. Germline CDR1 reads SGHRS; CDR2 reads YFSETQ. This CDR3 region has 11 residues. The CDR3 is CASSEETEAFF. The CDR3 region has the DNA TGCGCCAGCAGCGAGGAGACTGAAGCTTTCTTT.

The rearrangement uses TRBV4-1 and TRBJ2-4, with 7 bases matching TRBD1. Germline CDR1 reads MGHRA; CDR2 reads YSYEKL. This CDR3 has 15 residues. V shed 4 bases and J 4 bases; nucleotides not matched to a gene: 7. CDR3 loop: CASSPGTVTKNIQYF. The CDR3 nucleotides are TGCGCCAGCAGCCCTGGGACAGTTACTAAAAACATTCAGTACTTC.

This rearrangement joins TRBV5-1 to TRBJ2-1; no definite D call. The CDR3 runs to 15 residues. CDR1 and CDR2 from the germline V gene are SGHRS and YFSETQ. The germline V and J ends were trimmed by 0 bases and 2 bases, with 9 bases remaining between them. As DNA, the CDR3 is TGCGCCAGCAGCTTGGTGGTCGGGCCCTACAATGAGCAGTTCTTC. It codes for CASSLVVGPYNEQFF.

The rearrangement links TRBV6-1 to TRBJ1-2; possible D gene TRBD1, 5 bases. This CDR3 has 15 residues. Looked up from germline, CDR1 is MNHNS and CDR2 is SASEGT. Trimming left V 3 bases short and J 3 bases short, with 14 bases between. CDR3 nucleotides: TGTGCCAGCAGTGAGGGGCGCCAATCCTACTATGGCTACACCTTC. It encodes CASSEGRQSYYGYTF.

The rearrangement joins TRBV7-9 to TRBJ2-3; D gene ambiguous. The CDR3 extends over 13 amino acids. The V and J ends lost 1 base and 3 bases respectively, with 5 bases between them. Germline loops: CDR1 SEHNR, CDR2 FQNEAQ (reference sequence). The CDR3 loop is CASSLGGTDTQYF. The CDR3 nucleotides are TGTGCCAGCAGCTTAGGCGGTACAGATACGCAGTATTTT.

The CDR3 DNA follows: TGTGCCTGGAGTTTACTACTGTCGTGGGGGACACTGAACACCGGGGAGCTGTTTTTT. This sequence encodes CAWSLLLSWGTLNTGELFF. This chain joins TRBV30 and TRBJ2-2, with a possible D match to TRBD1 (6 bases). V shed 2 bases and J shed 1 base, with 23 bases lying between them. This CDR3 has 19 amino acids. Germline-derived CDR1 and CDR2 are GTSNPN and SVGIG (reference sequence).

V and J are TRBV19 and TRBJ2-7, with TRBD1 matching 7 bases. This CDR3 region has 16 residues. V shed 5 bases, J shed 3 bases, and the junction held 13 bases outside the gene matches. Germline V gene data show CDR1 as LNHDA and CDR2 as SQIVND (reference sequence). The CDR3 region is CASSPPPGTESYEQYF. In DNA form, the CDR3 reads TGTGCCAGTAGTCCCCCCCCCGGGACAGAAAGCTACGAGCAGTACTTC.

The CDR3, as DNA: TGTGCCAGCAGTGGCGGGACAGGGTACGGAAACACCATATATTTT. This gives the protein CASSGGTGYGNTIYF. The chain recombines TRBV27 with TRBJ1-3; TRBD1 matches at 9 bases. This CDR3 has 15 residues. Germline CDR1 and CDR2: MNHEY and SMNVEV (reference sequence). Losses at the gene ends were 5 bases for V and 4 bases for J; bases not matched to a gene: 6.

This clone was observed a few times. The rearrangement uses TRBV9 and TRBJ2-1; TRBD2 might be the D (5 bases). Trimming cost V 1 base and J 7 bases, with 18 bases left between them. This CDR3 contains 16 residues. Germline assignment: CDR1 SGDLS and CDR2 YYNGEE. As DNA, the CDR3 is TGTGCCAGCAGCGTAATCTCTGCCGGGGTAGGGAATGAGCAGTTCTTC. As protein: CASSVISAGVGNEQFF.

The chain carries TRBV10-3 and TRBJ2-7; D perhaps matches TRBD2 (6 bases). V gave up 2 bases and J gave up 0 bases, with 14 bases separating them. This CDR3 has 16 residues. CDR1 is ENHRY and CDR2 is SYGVKD in the germline V gene. The DNA for the CDR3 is TGTGCCATCAGTGAGACCCGGGGGACGGTCTCCTACGAGCAGTACTTC. Protein: CAISETRGTVSYEQYF.